Below are 10 T cell receptor beta chains sequenced from a single sample in a study of cytomegalovirus exposure and HLA in healthy donors. The PCR was carried out with 60 Vbeta primers and 13 Jbeta primers. Sequenced by immunoSEQ multiplex PCR; TCRdb stores in-frame clones only, minus some. The data hold 75,000 to 95,000 clones, with under 80% observed a single time. Specimen: PBMCs. These receptors came from a human donor in good health.

This chain connects TRBV6-5 to TRBJ2-3; D gene uncertain. The CDR3 extends over 13 amino acids. Germline CDR1 is MNHEY and CDR2 is SVGAGI. V shed 0 bases and J shed 5 bases, with 6 bases lying between them. CDR3 protein: CASSYSGLDTQYF. The CDR3 coding sequence is TGTGCCAGCAGTTACTCGGGCTTAGATACGCAGTATTTT.

This CDR3 reads CATLNRGYEQYF. For the CDR3, the DNA is TGTGCCACCCTCAACAGGGGCTACGAGCAGTACTTC. The chain uses TRBV2 and TRBJ2-7; 7 bases are shared with TRBD1. Trimming cost V 10 bases and J 3 bases; bases outside gene matches: 6. The CDR3 spans 12 residues. The germline V gene has CDR1 SNHLY and CDR2 FYNNEI.

This sequence joins TRBV9 and TRBJ2-7; 10 nucleotides match TRBD1. V was clipped by 0 bases and J by 3 bases; unmatched bases: 3. Germline-derived CDR1 and CDR2 are SGDLS and YYNGEE. The CDR3 length is 15 residues. Here the CDR3 DNA reads TGTGCCAGCAGCGTAGGGGGACAGGGGTACTACGAGCAGTACTTC. This gives the protein CASSVGGQGYYEQYF.

V is TRBV4-2 and J is TRBJ2-1; TRBD2 aligns across 9 bases. The CDR3 runs 15 residues. V was pared by 6 bases and J by 2 bases, with 5 bases of the junction left unmatched. Germline values: CDR1 LGHNA, CDR2 YNFKEQ. The CDR3 DNA reads as TGTGCCAGCAGGGTCAGCGGGGGGCCCTACAATGAGCAGTTCTTC. Translating it yields CASRVSGGPYNEQFF.

The V gene is TRBV5-8, the J gene TRBJ2-1; D perhaps matches TRBD2 (6 bases). The V end lost 10 bases, the J end lost 8 bases, and 16 bases lay between the germline ends. This CDR3 is built from 12 residues. Germline V gene sequence: CDR1 SGHTS, CDR2 YDEGEE. Written as DNA, the CDR3 is TGTGCCCCCAGGAGGGGTTTCGATGAGCAGTTCTTC. As protein: CAPRRGFDEQFF.

V gene TRBV5-4 combines with J gene TRBJ2-6; D may be TRBD2 (5 bases). The CDR3 length is 15 residues. From germline, CDR1 is SGHNT and CDR2 YYREEE (reference sequence). Trimming shortened V by 0 bases and J by 2 bases, and 6 bases separated the two germline ends. CDR3 nucleotides: TGTGCCAGCAGCTTGGCCGGGACTGGGGCCAACGTCCTGACTTTC. Its protein product is CASSLAGTGANVLTF.

This chain uses TRBV6-5 with TRBJ2-7; perhaps TRBD2 as D (6 bases). The CDR3 length is 14 residues. The V gene lost 3 bases and the J gene lost 3 bases, with 12 bases spanning the gap. Germline loops: CDR1 MNHEY, CDR2 SVGAGI. DNA of the CDR3: TGTGCCAGCAGTTATGGGGAGGAATACTACGAGCAGTACTTC. Amino acid sequence: CASSYGEEYYEQYF.

The chain couples TRBV6-1 to TRBJ2-7, with TRBD1 matching over 7 bases. The CDR3 has 11 residues. Germline CDR1 and CDR2: MNHNS and SASEGT. J lost 6 bases, V lost 9 bases, and 5 bases had no gene match. The CDR3 loop is CASLNRGEQYF. CDR3 DNA: TGTGCCAGTCTGAACAGGGGCGAGCAGTACTTC.

The chain uses TRBV19 and TRBJ2-1, with D perhaps matching TRBD1 (5 bases). V was shortened by 2 bases and J by 7 bases, with 12 bases between the two germline ends. Per germline, CDR1 LNHDA and CDR2 SQIVND (reference sequence). This CDR3 has 14 residues. In DNA, the CDR3 is TGTGCCAGTAGTATAATGTCTAGGGGAAATGAGCAGTTCTTC. Amino acids: CASSIMSRGNEQFF.

CDR3 sequence: CASSYQQNYEQYF. DNA for the CDR3: TGTGCCAGCAGTTACCAACAGAACTACGAGCAGTACTTC. The chain employs TRBV6-5 and TRBJ2-7; D uncertain. Trimming stripped 2 bases from V and 3 bases from J, with 8 bases between. CDR1 and CDR2 from the germline V gene are MNHEY and SVGAGI. The CDR3 length is 13 residues.